A single count supports the clone carrying this T cell receptor beta chain. Its antigen is currently unknown. These data come from a study of T cell clonotyping in hematopoietic cell transplantation. Repertoires were generated with immunoSEQ multiplex PCR, while TCRdb's copy carries only in-frame clones and drops some. Of about 16,000 clones in the sample, about nine tenths are singletons; the top ten hold roughly 2.5%. Study-level results: Broader posttransplant TCR repertoire diversity was predicted by graft donor and pretransplant recipient Inverse Simpson Index values. Recipient TCR diversity dropped after transplant; expanded clonotypes rose from day 30 to 180.

Germline trimming cut 3 bases from V and 2 bases from J; bases unmatched to any gene: 6. The germline gives CDR1 MGHRA, CDR2 YSYEKL. CDR3 size: 15 residues. The chain recombines TRBV4-1 with TRBJ2-7; 8 bases agree with TRBD2. Sequencing used peripheral blood mononuclear cells. The sequence came from a man in his fifties or sixties in good health. Some clones in this sample may be carry-over from other donors' samples. CDR3 region: CASSHLTSDTYEQYF. The CDR3 DNA reads TGCGCCAGCAGCCACCTGACTAGCGACACCTACGAGCAGTACTTC.